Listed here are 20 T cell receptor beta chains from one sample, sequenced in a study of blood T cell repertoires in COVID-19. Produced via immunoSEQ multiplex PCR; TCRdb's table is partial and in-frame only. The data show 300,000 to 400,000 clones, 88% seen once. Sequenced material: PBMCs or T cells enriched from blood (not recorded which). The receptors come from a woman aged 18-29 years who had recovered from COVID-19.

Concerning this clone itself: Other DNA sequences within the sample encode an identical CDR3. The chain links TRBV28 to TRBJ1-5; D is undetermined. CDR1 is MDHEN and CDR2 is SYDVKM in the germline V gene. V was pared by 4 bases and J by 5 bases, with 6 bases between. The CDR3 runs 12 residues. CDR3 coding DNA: TGTGCCAGCAGTTCTGTAGATCAGCCCCAGCATTTT. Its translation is CASSSVDQPQHF.

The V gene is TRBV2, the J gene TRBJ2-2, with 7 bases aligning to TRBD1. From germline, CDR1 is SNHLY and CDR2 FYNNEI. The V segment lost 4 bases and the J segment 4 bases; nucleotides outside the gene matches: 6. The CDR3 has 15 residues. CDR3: CASSGETGVTGELFF. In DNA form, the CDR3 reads TGTGCCAGCAGTGGCGAAACAGGGGTCACCGGGGAGCTGTTTTTT.

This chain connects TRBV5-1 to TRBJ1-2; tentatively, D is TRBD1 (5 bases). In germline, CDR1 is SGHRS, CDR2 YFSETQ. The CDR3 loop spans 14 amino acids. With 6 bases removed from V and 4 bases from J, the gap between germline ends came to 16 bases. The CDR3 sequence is CASTSGGRIYGYTF. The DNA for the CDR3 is TGCGCCAGCACGTCGGGGGGAAGGATCTATGGCTACACCTTC.

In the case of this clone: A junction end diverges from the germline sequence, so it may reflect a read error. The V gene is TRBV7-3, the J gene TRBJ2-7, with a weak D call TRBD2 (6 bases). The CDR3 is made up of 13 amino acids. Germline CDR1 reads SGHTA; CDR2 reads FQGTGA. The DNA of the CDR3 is TGTGCCAGTAGCTTAGCGGAACCCTACGAGCAGTACTTC. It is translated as CASSLAEPYEQYF.

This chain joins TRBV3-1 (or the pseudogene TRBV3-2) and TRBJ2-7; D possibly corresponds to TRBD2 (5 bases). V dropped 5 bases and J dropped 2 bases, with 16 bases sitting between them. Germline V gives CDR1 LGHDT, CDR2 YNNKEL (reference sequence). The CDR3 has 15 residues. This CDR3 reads CASSSDSNPTYEQYF. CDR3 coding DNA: TGTGCCAGCAGCTCGGACTCCAACCCTACCTACGAGCAGTACTTC.

The CDR3 bases are TGCGCCAGCAGCCAAGACATAACGGCAGGGCCCCAGCATTTT. It codes for CASSQDITAGPQHF. The chain links TRBV4-1 to TRBJ1-5; D remains unclear. V was trimmed by 0 bases and J by 9 bases, leaving 12 bases between them. Germline V gives CDR1 MGHRA, CDR2 YSYEKL. The length of the CDR3 is 14 residues.

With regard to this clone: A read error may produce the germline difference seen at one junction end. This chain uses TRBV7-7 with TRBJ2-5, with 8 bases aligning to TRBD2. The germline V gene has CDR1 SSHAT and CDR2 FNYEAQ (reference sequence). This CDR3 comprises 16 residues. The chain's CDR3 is CASSSGPGGAQETQYF. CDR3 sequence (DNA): TGTGCTAGCAGCTCTGGCCCCGGGGGGGCCCAAGAGACCCAGTACTTC.

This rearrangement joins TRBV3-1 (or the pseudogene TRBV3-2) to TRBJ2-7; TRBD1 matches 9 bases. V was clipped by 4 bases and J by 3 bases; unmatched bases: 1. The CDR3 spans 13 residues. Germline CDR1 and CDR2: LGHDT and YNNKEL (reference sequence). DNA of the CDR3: TGTGCCAGCAGCCCGGGACAGGGCTACGAGCAGTACTTC. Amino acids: CASSPGQGYEQYF.

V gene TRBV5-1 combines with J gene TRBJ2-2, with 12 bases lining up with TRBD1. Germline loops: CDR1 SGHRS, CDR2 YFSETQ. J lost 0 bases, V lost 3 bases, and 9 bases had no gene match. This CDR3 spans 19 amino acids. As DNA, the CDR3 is TGCGCCAGCAGCTCTTTCCGGGACAGGGGGCTCACGAACACCGGGGAGCTGTTTTTT. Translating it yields CASSSFRDRGLTNTGELFF. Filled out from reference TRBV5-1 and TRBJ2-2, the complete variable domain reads KAGVTQTPRYLIKTRGQQVTLSCSPISGHRSVSWYQQTPGQGLQFLFEYFSETQRNKGNFPGRFSGRQFSNSRSEMNVSTLELGDSALYLCASSSFRDRGLTNTGELFFGEGSRLTVL.

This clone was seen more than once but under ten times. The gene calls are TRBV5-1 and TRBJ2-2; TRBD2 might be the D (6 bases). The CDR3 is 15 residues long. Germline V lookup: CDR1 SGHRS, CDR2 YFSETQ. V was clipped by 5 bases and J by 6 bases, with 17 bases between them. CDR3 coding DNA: TGCGCCAGCAGTTCCGGGCCCCGGGGGTCCGGGGAGCTGTTTTTT. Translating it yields CASSSGPRGSGELFF.

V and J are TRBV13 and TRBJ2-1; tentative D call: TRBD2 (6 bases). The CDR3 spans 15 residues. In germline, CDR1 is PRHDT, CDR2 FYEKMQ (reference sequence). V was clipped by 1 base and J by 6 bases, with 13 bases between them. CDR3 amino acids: CASSLAGTPRNEQFF. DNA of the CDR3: TGTGCCAGCAGCTTAGCCGGGACTCCGCGCAATGAGCAGTTCTTC.

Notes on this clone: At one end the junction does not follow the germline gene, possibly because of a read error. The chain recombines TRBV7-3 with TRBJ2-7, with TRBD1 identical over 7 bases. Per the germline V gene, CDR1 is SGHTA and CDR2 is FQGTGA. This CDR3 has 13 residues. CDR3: CASSLTGQDFKFF. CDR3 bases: TGTGCCAGCAGCTTAACAGGACAGGACTTTAAGTTCTTC.

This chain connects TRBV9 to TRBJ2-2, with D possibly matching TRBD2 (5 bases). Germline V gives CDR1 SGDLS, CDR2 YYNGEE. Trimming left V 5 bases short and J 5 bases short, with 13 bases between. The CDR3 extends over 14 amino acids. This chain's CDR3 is CASRSGGETGELFF. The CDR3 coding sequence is TGTGCCAGCAGGTCAGGAGGAGAGACCGGGGAGCTGTTTTTT.

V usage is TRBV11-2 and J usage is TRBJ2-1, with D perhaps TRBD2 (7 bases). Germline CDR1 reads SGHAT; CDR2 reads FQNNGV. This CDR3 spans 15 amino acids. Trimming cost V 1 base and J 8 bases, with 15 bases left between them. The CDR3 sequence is CASSLGGGLLDEQFF. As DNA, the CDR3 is TGTGCCAGCAGCTTAGGGGGGGGCCTCCTGGATGAGCAGTTCTTC.

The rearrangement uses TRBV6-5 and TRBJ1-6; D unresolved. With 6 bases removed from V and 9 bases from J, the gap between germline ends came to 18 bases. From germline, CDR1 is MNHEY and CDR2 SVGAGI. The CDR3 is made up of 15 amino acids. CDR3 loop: CASRLGGGIISPLHF. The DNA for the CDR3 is TGTGCCAGCAGATTGGGAGGCGGGATAATTTCACCCCTCCACTTT.

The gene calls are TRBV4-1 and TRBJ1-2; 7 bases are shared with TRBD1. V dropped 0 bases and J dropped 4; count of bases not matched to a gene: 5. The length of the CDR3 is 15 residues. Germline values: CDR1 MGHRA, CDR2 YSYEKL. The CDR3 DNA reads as TGCGCCAGCAGCCAAGATCGGGACAGCCTCTATGGCTACACCTTC. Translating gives CASSQDRDSLYGYTF.

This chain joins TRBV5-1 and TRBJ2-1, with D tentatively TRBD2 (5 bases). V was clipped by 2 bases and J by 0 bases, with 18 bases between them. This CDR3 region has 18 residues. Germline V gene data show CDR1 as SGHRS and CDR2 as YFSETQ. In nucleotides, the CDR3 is TGCGCCAGCAGCTTCCCATTGGAGGCCTCCGGCTCCTACAATGAGCAGTTCTTC. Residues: CASSFPLEASGSYNEQFF.

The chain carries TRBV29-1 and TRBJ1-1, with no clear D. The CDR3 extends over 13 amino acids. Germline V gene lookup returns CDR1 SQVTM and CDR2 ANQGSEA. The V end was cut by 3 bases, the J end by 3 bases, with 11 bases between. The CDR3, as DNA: TGCAGCGTTGACGTGGGCTTGGACACTGAAGCTTTCTTT. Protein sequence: CSVDVGLDTEAFF. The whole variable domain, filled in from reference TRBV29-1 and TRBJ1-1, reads SAVISQKPSRDICQRGTSLTIQCQVDSQVTMMFWYRQQPGQSLTLIATANQGSEATYESGFVIDKFPISRPNLTFSTLTVSNMSPEDSSIYLCSVDVGLDTEAFFGQGTRLTVV.

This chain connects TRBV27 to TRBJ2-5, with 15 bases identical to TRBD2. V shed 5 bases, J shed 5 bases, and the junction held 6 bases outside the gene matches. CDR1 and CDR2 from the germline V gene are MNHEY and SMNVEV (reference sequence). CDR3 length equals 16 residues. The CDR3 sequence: CASSIGLAGGPETQYF. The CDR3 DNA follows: TGTGCCAGCAGTATCGGACTAGCGGGGGGGCCTGAGACCCAGTACTTC.

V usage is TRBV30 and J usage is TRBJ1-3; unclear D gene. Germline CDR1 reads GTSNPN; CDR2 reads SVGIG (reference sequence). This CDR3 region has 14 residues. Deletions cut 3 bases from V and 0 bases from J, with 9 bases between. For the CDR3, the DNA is TGTGCCTGGAGCCCAGTTTTCTCTGGAAACACCATATATTTT. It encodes CAWSPVFSGNTIYF.